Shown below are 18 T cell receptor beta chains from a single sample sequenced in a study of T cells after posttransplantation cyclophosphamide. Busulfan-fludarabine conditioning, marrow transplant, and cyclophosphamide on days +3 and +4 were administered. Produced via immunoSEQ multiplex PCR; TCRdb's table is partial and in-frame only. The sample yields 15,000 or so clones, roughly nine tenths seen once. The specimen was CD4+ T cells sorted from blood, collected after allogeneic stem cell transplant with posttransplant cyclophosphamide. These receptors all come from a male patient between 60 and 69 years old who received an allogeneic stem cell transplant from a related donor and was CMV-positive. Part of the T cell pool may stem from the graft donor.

The CDR3 DNA is TGTGCCAGCAGGAGACAGGGCGTCATGGGGACTGAAGCTTTCTTT. It yields the protein CASRRQGVMGTEAFF. The chain links TRBV27 to TRBJ1-1; 7 nucleotides align to TRBD1. Germline lookup yields CDR1 MNHEY and CDR2 SMNVEV (reference sequence). The CDR3 length is 15 residues. V was pared by 6 bases and J by 5 bases, with 12 bases of the junction left unmatched.

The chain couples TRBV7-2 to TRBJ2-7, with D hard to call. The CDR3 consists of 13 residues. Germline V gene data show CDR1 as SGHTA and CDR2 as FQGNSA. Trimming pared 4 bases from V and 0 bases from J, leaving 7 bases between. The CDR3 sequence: CASSSETSYEQYF. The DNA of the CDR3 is TGTGCCAGCAGCTCAGAAACCTCCTACGAGCAGTACTTC.

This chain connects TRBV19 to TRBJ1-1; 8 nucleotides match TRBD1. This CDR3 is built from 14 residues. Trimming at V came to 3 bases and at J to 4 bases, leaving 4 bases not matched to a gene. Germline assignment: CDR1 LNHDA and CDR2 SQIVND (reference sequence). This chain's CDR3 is CASSMTGETTEAFF. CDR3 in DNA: TGTGCCAGTAGTATGACAGGGGAAACCACTGAAGCTTTCTTT.

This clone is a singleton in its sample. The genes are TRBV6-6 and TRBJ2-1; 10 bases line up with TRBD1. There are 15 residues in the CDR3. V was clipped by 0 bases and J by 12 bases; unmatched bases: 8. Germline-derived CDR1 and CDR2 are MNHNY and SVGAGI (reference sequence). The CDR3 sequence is CASSYSRGDRGWQFF. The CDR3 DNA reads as TGTGCCAGCAGTTACTCGAGGGGGGACAGGGGTTGGCAGTTCTTC.

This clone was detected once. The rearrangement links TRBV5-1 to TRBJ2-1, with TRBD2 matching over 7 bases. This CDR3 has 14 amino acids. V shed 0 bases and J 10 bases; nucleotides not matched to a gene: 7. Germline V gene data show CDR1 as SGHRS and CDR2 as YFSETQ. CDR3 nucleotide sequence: TGCGCCAGCAGCTTGGCGGGGACTACCCAGGAGCAGTTCTTC. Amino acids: CASSLAGTTQEQFF.

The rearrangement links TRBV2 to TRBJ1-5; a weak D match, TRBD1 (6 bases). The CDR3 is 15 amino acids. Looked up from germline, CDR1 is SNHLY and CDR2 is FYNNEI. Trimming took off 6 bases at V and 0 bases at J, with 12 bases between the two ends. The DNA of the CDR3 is TGTGCCAGCAGAGGACAGTCTTTTAGCAATCAGCCCCAGCATTTT. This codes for CASRGQSFSNQPQHF.

CDR3 residues: CASSSSGSETQYF. The CDR3 DNA sequence: TGTGCCAGCAGTTCCTCAGGGTCAGAGACCCAGTACTTC. The J gene is TRBJ2-5, the V gene TRBV11-2, with D tentatively TRBD1 (5 bases). The germline V and J ends were trimmed by 6 bases and 4 bases, with 12 bases remaining between them. The V gene's germline CDR1 is SGHAT and CDR2 FQNNGV. The CDR3 is 13 amino acids. Full variable domain (outside the CDR3, taken from reference TRBV11-2 and TRBJ2-5): EAGVAQSPRYKIIEKRQSVAFWCNPISGHATLYWYQQILGQGPKLLIQFQNNGVVDDSQLPKDRFSAERLKGVDSTLKIQPAKLEDSAVYLCASSSSGSETQYFGPGTRLLVL.

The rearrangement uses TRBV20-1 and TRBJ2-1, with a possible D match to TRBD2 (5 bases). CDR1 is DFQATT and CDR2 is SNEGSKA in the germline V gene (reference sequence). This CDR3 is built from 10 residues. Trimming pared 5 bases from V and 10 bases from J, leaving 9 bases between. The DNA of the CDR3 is TGCAGTGCTGGACGACTAGAGCAGTTCTTC. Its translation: CSAGRLEQFF.

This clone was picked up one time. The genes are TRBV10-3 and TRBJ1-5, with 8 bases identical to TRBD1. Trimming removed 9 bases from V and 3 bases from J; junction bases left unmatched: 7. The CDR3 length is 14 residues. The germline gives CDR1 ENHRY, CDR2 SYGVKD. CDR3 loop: CAISDRGNNQPQHF. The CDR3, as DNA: TGTGCCATTTCCGACAGGGGAAACAATCAGCCCCAGCATTTT.

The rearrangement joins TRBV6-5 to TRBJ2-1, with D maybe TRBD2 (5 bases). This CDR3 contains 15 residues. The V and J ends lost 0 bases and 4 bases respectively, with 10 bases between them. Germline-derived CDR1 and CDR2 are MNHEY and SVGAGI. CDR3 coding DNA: TGTGCCAGCAGTTACTCCGGGGTTCCTTACAATGAGCAGTTCTTC. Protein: CASSYSGVPYNEQFF.

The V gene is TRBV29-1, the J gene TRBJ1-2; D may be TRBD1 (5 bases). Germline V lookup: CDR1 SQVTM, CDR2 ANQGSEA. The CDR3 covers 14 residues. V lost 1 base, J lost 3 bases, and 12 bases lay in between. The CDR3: CSVEARGRDYGYTF. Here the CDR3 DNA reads TGCAGCGTTGAAGCGCGGGGGAGGGACTATGGCTACACCTTC.

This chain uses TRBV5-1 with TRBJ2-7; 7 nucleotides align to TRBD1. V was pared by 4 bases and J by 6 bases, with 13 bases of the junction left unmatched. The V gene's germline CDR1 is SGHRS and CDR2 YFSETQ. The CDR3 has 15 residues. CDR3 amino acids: CASSPGQANPGEQYF. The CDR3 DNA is TGCGCCAGCAGCCCCGGACAGGCAAACCCGGGCGAGCAGTACTTC.

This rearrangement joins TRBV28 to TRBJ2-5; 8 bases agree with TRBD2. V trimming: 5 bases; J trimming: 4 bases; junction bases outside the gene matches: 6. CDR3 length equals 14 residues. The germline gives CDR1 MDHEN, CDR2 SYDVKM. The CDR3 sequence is CASSPAGGRETQYF. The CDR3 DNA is TGTGCCAGCAGTCCTGCGGGGGGTCGAGAGACCCAGTACTTC.

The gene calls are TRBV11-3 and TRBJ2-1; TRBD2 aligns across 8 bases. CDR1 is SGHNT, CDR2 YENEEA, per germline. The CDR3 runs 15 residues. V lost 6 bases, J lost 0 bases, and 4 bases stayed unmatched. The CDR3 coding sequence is TGTGCCAGCAGTTACGGGGGGGACTCCTACAATGAGCAGTTCTTC. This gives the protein CASSYGGDSYNEQFF.

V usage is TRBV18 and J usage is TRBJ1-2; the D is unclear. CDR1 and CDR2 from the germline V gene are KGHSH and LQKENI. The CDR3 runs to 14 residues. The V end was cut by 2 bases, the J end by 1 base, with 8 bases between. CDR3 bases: TGTGCCAGCTCACCAGGCAGAGGTAACTATGGCTACACCTTC. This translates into CASSPGRGNYGYTF.

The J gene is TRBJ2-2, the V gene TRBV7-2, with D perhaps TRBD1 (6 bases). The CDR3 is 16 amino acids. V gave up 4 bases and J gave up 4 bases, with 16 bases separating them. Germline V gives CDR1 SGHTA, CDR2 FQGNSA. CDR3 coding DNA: TGTGCCAGCAGCTCGACCCAGGGGCTAATCACCGGGGAGCTGTTTTTT. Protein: CASSSTQGLITGELFF. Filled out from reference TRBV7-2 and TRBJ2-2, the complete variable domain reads GAGVSQSPSNKVTEKGKDVELRCDPISGHTALYWYRQSLGQGLEFLIYFQGNSAPDKSGLPSDRFSAERTGGSVSTLTIQRTQQEDSAVYLCASSSTQGLITGELFFGEGSRLTVL.

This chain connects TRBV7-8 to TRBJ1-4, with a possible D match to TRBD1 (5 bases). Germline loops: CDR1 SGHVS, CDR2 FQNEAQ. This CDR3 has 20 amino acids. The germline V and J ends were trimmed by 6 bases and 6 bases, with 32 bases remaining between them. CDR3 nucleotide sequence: TGTGCCAGCAGAAAGGGGCGCGTCAGGGCCATGGCTGGAGGGGATGAAAAACTGTTTTTT. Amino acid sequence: CASRKGRVRAMAGGDEKLFF.

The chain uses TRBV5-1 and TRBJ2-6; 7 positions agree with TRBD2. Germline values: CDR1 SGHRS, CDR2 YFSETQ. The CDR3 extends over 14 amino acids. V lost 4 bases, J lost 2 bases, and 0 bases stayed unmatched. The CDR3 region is CASSGRAGANVLTF. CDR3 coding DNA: TGCGCCAGCAGCGGGAGGGCTGGGGCCAACGTCCTGACTTTC.